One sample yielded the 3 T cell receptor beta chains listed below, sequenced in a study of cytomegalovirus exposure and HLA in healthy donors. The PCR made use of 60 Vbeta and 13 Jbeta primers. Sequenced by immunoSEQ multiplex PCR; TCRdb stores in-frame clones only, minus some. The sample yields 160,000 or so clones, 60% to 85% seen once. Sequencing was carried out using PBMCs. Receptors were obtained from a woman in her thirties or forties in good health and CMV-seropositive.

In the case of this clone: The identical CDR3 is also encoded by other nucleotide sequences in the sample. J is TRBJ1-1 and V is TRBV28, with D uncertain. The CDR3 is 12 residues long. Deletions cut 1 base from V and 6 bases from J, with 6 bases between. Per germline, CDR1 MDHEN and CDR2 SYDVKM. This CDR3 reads CASSLSLAEAFF. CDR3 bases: TGTGCCAGCAGTTTATCTCTCGCTGAAGCTTTCTTT.

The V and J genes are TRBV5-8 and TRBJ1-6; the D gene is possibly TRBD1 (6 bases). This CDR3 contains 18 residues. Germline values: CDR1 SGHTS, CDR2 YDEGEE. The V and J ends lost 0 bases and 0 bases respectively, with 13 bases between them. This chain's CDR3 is CASSLGPGQSSYNSPLHF. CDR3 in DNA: TGTGCCAGCAGCTTGGGTCCGGGACAAAGCTCCTATAATTCACCCCTCCACTTT.

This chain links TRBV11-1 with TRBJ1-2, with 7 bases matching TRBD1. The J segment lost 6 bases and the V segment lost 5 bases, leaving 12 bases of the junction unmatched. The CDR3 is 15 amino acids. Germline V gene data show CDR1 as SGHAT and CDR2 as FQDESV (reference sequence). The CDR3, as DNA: TGTGCCAGCAGCCGAGAGAACAGGGGTTGGAATGGCTACACCTTC. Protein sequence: CASSRENRGWNGYTF.